The clone carrying this TCR beta chain was observed many times. The antigen is unknown. Stated time point: newly diagnosed GD, antithyroid drugs for less than 3 months. PBMC-extracted RNA yielded the TCR library. The data were obtained in a study of regulatory T cells in long-lasting Graves disease. General study points: Thyroid tissue was not sampled; only peripheral blood was.

Through Arm-PCR of CDR3 regions and iRepertoire HTBI primers, TCR beta libraries were built. A single record per CDR3 protein comes from TCRdb applying MiXCR to the multiplex PCR reads. The sample lists more than 300,000 distinct CDR3 sequences, about 17% occurring once. The sample was also reused in another study, on T cells in Graves' hyperthyroidism and ophthalmopathy.

This TCR derives from a woman under 30 with Graves disease. The sequenced sample was peripheral blood mononuclear cells (PBMCs), obtained at new diagnosis, from a patient treated with antithyroid drugs.

CDR3: CASSQGTDDEQYF. For the CDR3, the DNA is TGTGCCAGCAGCCAAGGAACAGACGACGAGCAGTACTTC. The chain recombines TRBV3-1 with TRBJ2-7; D is unresolved. Germline values: CDR1 LGHDT, CDR2 YNNKEL (reference sequence). The V gene lost 1 base and the J gene lost 5 bases, with 9 bases spanning the gap. This CDR3 is 13 amino acids long.